The sequence of this TCR beta chain was determined in a study of shared clonotypes between healthy human individuals. Execution of the assay was at deep level. Sequencing used immunoSEQ multiplex PCR; TCRdb keeps in-frame clones, though not all of them. Of around 2.1 million clones listed, roughly 95% are singletons. In regard to this clone: Its specificity is not known.

Regarding the study as a whole: The authors sampled blood alone, and tissue repertoires likely differ. In having few donors, the study represented limited genetic and exposure-history diversity. Compared with memory subsets, naive subsets generally had larger estimated richness.

Germline values: CDR1 SGHVS, CDR2 FQNEAQ. The CDR3 has 12 residues. V shed 6 bases and J shed 5 bases, with 11 bases lying between them. This TCR derives from a man between 18 and 35 years old in good health. V is TRBV7-8 and J is TRBJ2-7, with D possibly TRBD1 on 6 matching bases. Source material: naive CD4+ T cells sorted from blood. Stated subset: CD45RA+ positively selected. The CDR3 loop reads CASSPQGNEQYF. In DNA form, the CDR3 reads TGTGCCAGCAGTCCTCAGGGGAACGAGCAGTACTTC. The variable domain in full, with the rest retrieved from reference TRBV7-8 and TRBJ2-7, is GAGVSQSPRYKVAKRGQDVALRCDPISGHVSLFWYQQALGQGPEFLTYFQNEAQLDKSGLPSDRFFAERPEGSVSTLKIQRTQQEDSAVYLCASSPQGNEQYFGPGTRLTVT.